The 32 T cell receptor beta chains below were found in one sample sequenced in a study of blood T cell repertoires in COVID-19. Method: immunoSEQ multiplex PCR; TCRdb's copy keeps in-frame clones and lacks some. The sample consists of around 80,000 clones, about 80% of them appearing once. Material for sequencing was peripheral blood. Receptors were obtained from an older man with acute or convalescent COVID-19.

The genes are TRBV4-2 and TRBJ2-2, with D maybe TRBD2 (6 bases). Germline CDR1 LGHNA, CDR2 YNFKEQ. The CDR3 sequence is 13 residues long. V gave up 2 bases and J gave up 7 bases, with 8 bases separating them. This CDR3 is CASSQPGVGELFF. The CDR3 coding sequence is TGTGCCAGCAGCCAACCGGGGGTCGGGGAGCTGTTTTTT.

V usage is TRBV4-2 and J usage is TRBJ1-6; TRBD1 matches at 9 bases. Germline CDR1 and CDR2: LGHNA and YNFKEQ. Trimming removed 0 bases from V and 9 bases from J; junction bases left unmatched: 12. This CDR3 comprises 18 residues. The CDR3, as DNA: TGTGCCAGCAGCCAAGATTGGGGGACAGGGTCGTATGTTTCACCCCTCCACTTT. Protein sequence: CASSQDWGTGSYVSPLHF.

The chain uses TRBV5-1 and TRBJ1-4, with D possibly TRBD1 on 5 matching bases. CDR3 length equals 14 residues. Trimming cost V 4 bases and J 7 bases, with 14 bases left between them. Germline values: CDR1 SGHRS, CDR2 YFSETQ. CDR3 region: CASSGGEKGEKLFF. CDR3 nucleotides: TGCGCCAGCAGCGGGGGGGAGAAAGGTGAAAAACTGTTTTTT.

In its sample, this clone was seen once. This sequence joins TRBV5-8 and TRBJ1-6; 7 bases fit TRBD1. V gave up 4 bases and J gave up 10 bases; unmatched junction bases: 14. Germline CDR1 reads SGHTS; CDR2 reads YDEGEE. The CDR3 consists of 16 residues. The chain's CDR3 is CASSLSGQTYSSPLHF. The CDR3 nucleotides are TGTGCCAGCAGCCTATCGGGACAGACATATTCATCACCCCTCCACTTT. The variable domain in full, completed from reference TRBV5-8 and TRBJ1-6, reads EAGVTQSPTHLIKTRGQQATLRCSPISGHTSVYWYQQALGLGLQFLLWYDEGEERNRGNFPPRFSGRQFPNYSSELNVNALELEDSALYLCASSLSGQTYSSPLHFGNGTRLTVT.

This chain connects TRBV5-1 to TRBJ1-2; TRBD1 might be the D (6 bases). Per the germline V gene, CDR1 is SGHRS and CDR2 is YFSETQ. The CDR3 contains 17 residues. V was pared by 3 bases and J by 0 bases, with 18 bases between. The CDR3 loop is CASSSPSTGPSNYGYTF. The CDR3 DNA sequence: TGCGCCAGCAGCTCCCCTTCTACAGGGCCCTCTAACTATGGCTACACCTTC.

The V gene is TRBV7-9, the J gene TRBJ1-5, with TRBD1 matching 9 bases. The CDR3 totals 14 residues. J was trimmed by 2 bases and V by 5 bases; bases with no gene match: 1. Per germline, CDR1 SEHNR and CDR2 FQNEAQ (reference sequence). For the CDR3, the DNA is TGTGCCAGCAGCCGGACAGGGGGCAATCAGCCCCAGCATTTT. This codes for CASSRTGGNQPQHF.

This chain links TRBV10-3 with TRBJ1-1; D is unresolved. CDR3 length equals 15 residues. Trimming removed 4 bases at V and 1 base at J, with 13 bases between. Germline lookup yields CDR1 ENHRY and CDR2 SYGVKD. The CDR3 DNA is TGTGCCATCAGTGGAAACAGAGAAGGGAACACTGAAGCTTTCTTT. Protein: CAISGNREGNTEAFF.

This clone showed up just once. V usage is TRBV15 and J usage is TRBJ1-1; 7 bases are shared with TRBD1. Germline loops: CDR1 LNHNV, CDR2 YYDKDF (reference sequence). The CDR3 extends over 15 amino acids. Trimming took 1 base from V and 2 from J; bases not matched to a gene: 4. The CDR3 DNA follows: TGTGCCACCAGCAGAGGGACAGGCGGTAACACTGAAGCTTTCTTT. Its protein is CATSRGTGGNTEAFF.

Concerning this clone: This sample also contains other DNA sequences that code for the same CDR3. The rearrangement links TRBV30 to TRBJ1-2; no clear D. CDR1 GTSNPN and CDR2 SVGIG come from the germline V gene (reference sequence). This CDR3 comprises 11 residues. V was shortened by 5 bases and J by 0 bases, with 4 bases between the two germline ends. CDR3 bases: TGTGCCTGGTCCGCTAACTATGGCTACACCTTC. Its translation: CAWSANYGYTF.

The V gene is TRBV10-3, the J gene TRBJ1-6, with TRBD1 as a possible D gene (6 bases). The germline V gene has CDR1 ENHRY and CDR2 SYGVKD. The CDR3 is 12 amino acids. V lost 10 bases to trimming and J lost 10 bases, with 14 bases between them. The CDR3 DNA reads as TGTGCCACGGGACACGATTCCTCACCCCTCCACTTT. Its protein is CATGHDSSPLHF.

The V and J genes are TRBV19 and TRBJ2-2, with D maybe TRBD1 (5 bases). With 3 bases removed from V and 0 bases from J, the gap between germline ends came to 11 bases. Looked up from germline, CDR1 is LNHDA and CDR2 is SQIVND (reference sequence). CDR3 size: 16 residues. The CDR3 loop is CASSMGQGTNTGELFF. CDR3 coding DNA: TGTGCCAGTAGTATGGGGCAGGGAACGAACACCGGGGAGCTGTTTTTT. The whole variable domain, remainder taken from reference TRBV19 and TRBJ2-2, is DGGITQSPKYLFRKEGQNVTLSCEQNLNHDAMYWYRQDPGQGLRLIYYSQIVNDFQKGDIAEGYSVSREKKESFPLTVTSAQKNPTAFYLCASSMGQGTNTGELFFGEGSRLTVL.

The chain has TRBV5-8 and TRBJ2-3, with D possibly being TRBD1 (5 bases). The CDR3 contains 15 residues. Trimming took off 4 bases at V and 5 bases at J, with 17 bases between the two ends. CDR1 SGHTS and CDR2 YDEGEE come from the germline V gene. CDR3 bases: TGTGCCAGCAGCCTTCGTAGGGGTTATGTAGATACGCAGTATTTT. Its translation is CASSLRRGYVDTQYF.

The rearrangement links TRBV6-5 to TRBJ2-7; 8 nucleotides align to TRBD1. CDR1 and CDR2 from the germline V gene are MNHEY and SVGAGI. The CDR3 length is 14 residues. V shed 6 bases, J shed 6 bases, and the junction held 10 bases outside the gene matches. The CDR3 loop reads CASRHGQGSSEQYF. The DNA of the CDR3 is TGTGCCAGCAGGCATGGACAGGGAAGCAGCGAGCAGTACTTC.

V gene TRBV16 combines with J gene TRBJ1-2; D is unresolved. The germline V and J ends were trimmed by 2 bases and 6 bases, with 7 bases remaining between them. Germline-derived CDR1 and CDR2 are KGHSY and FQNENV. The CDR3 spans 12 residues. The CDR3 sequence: CASSQGGNGYTF. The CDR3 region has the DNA TGTGCCAGCAGCCAAGGAGGGAATGGCTACACCTTC.

The CDR3 sequence: CASSILGNQPQHF. In DNA, the CDR3 is TGTGCCAGTAGCATTTTAGGCAATCAGCCCCAGCATTTT. This rearrangement joins TRBV19 to TRBJ1-5; D unresolved. The CDR3 covers 13 residues. Germline V gives CDR1 LNHDA, CDR2 SQIVND (reference sequence). Trimming shortened V by 6 bases and J by 2 bases, and 8 bases separated the two germline ends. Supplemented by reference TRBV19 and TRBJ1-5, the full variable domain reads DGGITQSPKYLFRKEGQNVTLSCEQNLNHDAMYWYRQDPGQGLRLIYYSQIVNDFQKGDIAEGYSVSREKKESFPLTVTSAQKNPTAFYLCASSILGNQPQHFGDGTRLSIL.

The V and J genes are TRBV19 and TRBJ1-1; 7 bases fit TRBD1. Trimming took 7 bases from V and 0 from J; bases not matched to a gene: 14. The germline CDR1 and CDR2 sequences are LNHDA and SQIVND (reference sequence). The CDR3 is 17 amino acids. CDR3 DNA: TGTGCCAGTACCTCTGGAGGGGGCGGTCGCATGAACACTGAAGCTTTCTTT. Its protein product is CASTSGGGGRMNTEAFF. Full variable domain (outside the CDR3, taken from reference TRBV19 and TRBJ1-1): DGGITQSPKYLFRKEGQNVTLSCEQNLNHDAMYWYRQDPGQGLRLIYYSQIVNDFQKGDIAEGYSVSREKKESFPLTVTSAQKNPTAFYLCASTSGGGGRMNTEAFFGQGTRLTVV.

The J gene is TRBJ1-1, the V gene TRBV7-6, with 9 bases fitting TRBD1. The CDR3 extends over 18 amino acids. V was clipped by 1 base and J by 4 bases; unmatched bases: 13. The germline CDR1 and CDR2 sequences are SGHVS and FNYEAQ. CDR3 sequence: CASSLDPPGQGEGTEAFF. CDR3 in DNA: TGTGCCAGCAGCTTAGATCCCCCGGGACAGGGAGAGGGCACTGAAGCTTTCTTT. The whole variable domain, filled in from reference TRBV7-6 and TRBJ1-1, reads GAGVSQSPRYKVTKRGQDVALRCDPISGHVSLYWYRQALGQGPEFLTYFNYEAQQDKSGLPNDRFSAERPEGSISTLTIQRTEQRDSAMYRCASSLDPPGQGEGTEAFFGQGTRLTVV.

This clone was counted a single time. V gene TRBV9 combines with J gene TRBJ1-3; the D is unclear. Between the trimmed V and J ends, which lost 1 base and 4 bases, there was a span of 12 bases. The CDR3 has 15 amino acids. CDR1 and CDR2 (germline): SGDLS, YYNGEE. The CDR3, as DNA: TGTGCCAGCAGCGTATCTGAGGTGTTCGGAAACACCATATATTTT. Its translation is CASSVSEVFGNTIYF.

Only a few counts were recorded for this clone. The CDR3 DNA follows: TGTGCCAGCAGCTTAACATCACAGACCGTTCCTCTTGGAAACACCATATATTTT. Its protein product is CASSLTSQTVPLGNTIYF. This chain joins TRBV5-4 and TRBJ1-3; D is uncertain. Per the germline V gene, CDR1 is SGHNT and CDR2 is YYREEE (reference sequence). V was clipped by 2 bases and J by 3 bases, with 21 bases between them. The CDR3 loop spans 18 amino acids.

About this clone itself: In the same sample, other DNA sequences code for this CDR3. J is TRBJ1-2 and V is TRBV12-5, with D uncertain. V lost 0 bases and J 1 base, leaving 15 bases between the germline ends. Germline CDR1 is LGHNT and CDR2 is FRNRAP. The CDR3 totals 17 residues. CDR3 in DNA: TGTGCTAGTGGTTTGGTACTAAACCCCCGGCTTAACTATGGCTACACCTTC. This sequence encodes CASGLVLNPRLNYGYTF.

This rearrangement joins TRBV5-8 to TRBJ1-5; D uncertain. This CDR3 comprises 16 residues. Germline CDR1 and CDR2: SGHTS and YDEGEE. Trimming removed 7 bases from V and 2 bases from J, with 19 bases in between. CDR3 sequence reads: CASGHLDGKGNQPQHF. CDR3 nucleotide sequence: TGTGCCAGCGGCCATCTGGACGGGAAGGGCAATCAGCCCCAGCATTTT.

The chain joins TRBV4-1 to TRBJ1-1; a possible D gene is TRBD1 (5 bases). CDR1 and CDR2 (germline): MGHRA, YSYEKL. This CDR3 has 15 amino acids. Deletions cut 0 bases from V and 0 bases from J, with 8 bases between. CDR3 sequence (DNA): TGCGCCAGCAGCCAAGATCCCAGGGTGAACACTGAAGCTTTCTTT. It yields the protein CASSQDPRVNTEAFF.

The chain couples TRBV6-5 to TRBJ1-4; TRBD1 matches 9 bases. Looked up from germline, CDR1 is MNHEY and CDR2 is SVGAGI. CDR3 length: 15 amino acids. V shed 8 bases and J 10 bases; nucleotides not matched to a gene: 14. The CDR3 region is CASQSPGTGFGKLFF. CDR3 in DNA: TGTGCCAGCCAATCTCCCGGGACAGGGTTCGGAAAACTGTTTTTT.

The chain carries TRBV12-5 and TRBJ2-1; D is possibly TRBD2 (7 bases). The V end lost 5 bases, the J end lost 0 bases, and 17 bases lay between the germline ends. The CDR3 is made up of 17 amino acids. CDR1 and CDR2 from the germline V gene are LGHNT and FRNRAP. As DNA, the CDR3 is TGTGCTAGTGGTGCAGTGGGGGGGGCCAGCTCCTACAATGAGCAGTTCTTC. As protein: CASGAVGGASSYNEQFF.

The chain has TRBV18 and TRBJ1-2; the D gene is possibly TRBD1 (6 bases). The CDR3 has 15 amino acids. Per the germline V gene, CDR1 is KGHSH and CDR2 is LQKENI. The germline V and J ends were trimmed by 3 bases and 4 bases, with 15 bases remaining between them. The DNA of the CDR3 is TGTGCCAGCTCACCTTCCGGGACAAATGGCTATGGCTACACCTTC. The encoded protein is CASSPSGTNGYGYTF. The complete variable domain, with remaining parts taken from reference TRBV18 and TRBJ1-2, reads NAGVMQNPRHLVRRRGQEARLRCSPMKGHSHVYWYRQLPEEGLKFMVYLQKENIIDESGMPKERFSAEFPKEGPSILRIQQVVRGDSAAYFCASSPSGTNGYGYTFGSGTRLTVV.

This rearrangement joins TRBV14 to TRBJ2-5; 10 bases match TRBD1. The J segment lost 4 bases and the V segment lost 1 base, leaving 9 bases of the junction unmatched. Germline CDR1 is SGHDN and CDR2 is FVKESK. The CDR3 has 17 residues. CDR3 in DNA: TGTGCCAGCAGCCAAGCCGCCGGGACAGGGGTGGGAGAGACCCAGTACTTC. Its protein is CASSQAAGTGVGETQYF.

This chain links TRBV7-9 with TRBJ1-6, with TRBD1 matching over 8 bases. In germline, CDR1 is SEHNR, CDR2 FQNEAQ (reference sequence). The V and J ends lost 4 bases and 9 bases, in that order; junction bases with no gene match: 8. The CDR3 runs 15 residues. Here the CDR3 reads CASSSGQGGISPLHF. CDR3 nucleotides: TGTGCCAGCAGCTCAGGACAGGGCGGTATTTCACCCCTCCACTTT.

The CDR3 protein is CASRGPGGNTEAFF. The CDR3 nucleotides read TGTGCCAGCAGGGGGCCGGGGGGGAACACTGAAGCTTTCTTT. The V gene is TRBV6-6, the J gene TRBJ1-1, with a possible D match to TRBD1 (5 bases). Germline assignment: CDR1 MNHNY and CDR2 SVGAGI (reference sequence). V shed 6 bases and J shed 1 base, with 12 bases lying between them. The CDR3 contains 14 residues.

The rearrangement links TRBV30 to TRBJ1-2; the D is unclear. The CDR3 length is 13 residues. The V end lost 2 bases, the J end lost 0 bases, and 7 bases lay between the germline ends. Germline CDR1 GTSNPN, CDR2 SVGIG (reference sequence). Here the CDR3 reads CAWSRGSNYGYTF. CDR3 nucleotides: TGTGCCTGGAGTAGAGGGTCTAACTATGGCTACACCTTC.

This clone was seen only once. The CDR3 protein is CASSIRTGGTYGYTF. The CDR3 bases are TGTGCCAGTAGTATCAGGACAGGAGGGACCTATGGCTACACCTTC. V and J are TRBV19 and TRBJ1-2; TRBD1 matches at 7 bases. The CDR3 contains 15 residues. CDR1 is LNHDA and CDR2 is SQIVND in the germline V gene (reference sequence). Trimming at V came to 3 bases and at J to 4 bases, leaving 8 bases not matched to a gene.

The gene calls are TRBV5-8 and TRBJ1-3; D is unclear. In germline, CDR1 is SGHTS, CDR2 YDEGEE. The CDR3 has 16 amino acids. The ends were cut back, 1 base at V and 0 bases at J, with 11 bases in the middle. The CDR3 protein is CASSLKRSSSGNTIYF. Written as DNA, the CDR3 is TGTGCCAGCAGCTTGAAGAGGAGCTCCTCTGGAAACACCATATATTTT.

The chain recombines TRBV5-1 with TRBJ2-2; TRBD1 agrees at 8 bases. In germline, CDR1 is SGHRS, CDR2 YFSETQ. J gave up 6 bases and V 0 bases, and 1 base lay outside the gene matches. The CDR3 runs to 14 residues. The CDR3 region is CASSLGTGSGELFF. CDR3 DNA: TGCGCCAGCAGCTTGGGGACAGGGTCCGGGGAGCTGTTTTTT.